The next 10 T cell receptor beta chains were all read from a single sample in a study of T cell repertoires in cytomegalovirus infection. From the reads, TCRdb called clonotypes with MiXCR, one entry per CDR3 protein. The sample contains fewer than 550,000 distinct CDR3 sequences, approximately 15% of which appear only once. What was sequenced was CD8+ T cells from PBMCs. These receptors were collected from a human donor in good health (CMV status not recorded). Some clones in this sample may be carry-over from other donors' samples.

This clonotype was found a few times. V gene TRBV2 combines with J gene TRBJ1-1, with D perhaps TRBD1 (5 bases). From germline, CDR1 is SNHLY and CDR2 FYNNEI. This CDR3 has 13 amino acids. V was cut by 6 bases and J by 3 bases, with 11 bases left in between. The CDR3 loop is CASSAGRHTEAFF. DNA for the CDR3: TGTGCCAGCAGCGCAGGGAGGCACACTGAAGCTTTCTTT.

This clonotype showed up many times. The chain employs TRBV6-1 and TRBJ1-6; D is undetermined. V lost 7 bases and J lost 0, with 16 bases in between. CDR3 length: 17 amino acids. Per germline, CDR1 MNHNS and CDR2 SASEGT. The CDR3 sequence is CASNPDYRNSYNSPLHF. The DNA for the CDR3 is TGTGCCAGCAACCCGGATTACCGGAACTCCTATAATTCACCCCTCCACTTT.

This clonotype was seen at least ten times. This sequence joins TRBV14 and TRBJ2-5; D possibly matches TRBD1 or TRBD2 (6 bases each). Trimming took 4 bases from V and 5 from J, leaving 20 bases between them. The CDR3 is made up of 16 amino acids. Germline CDR1 reads SGHDN; CDR2 reads FVKESK. The CDR3 is CASSPWGPGEGETQYF. For the CDR3, the DNA is TGTGCCAGCAGCCCCTGGGGGCCGGGAGAGGGCGAGACCCAGTACTTC.

V gene TRBV28 combines with J gene TRBJ1-2; possible D gene TRBD1, 5 bases. The V end was cut by 2 bases, the J end by 0 bases, with 16 bases between. CDR3 length equals 17 residues. Germline values: CDR1 MDHEN, CDR2 SYDVKM. In DNA form, the CDR3 reads TGTGCCAGCAGTTTACTAATTGTAGACAGTACTAACTATGGCTACACCTTC. The encoded protein is CASSLLIVDSTNYGYTF.

This clonotype was counted a few times. The gene calls are TRBV5-1 and TRBJ2-7, with 8 bases matching TRBD2. CDR1 is SGHRS and CDR2 is YFSETQ in the germline V gene. The CDR3 runs to 14 residues. V trimming: 0 bases; J trimming: 3 bases; junction bases outside the gene matches: 2. The CDR3 sequence: CASSLDTSGYEQYF. The CDR3 region has the DNA TGCGCCAGCAGCTTGGACACTAGCGGCTACGAGCAGTACTTC.

The CDR3 nucleotides are TGTGCCAGCAGGGGAATCGAAGCTTTCTTT. Its translation is CASRGIEAFF. V and J are TRBV2 and TRBJ1-1; no reliable D call. CDR1 SNHLY and CDR2 FYNNEI come from the germline V gene. The CDR3 runs 10 residues. V was pared by 6 bases and J by 8 bases, with 7 bases between. Full variable domain (outside the CDR3, taken from reference TRBV2 and TRBJ1-1): EPEVTQTPSHQVTQMGQEVILRCVPISNHLYFYWYRQILGQKVEFLVSFYNNEISEKSEIFDDQFSVERPDGSNFTLKIRSTKLEDSAMYFCASRGIEAFFGQGTRLTVV.

This clonotype was counted only a few times. This chain links TRBV12-3 or TRBV12-4 with TRBJ1-1, with a possible D match to TRBD1 (5 bases). The CDR3 sequence is 19 residues long. V was pared by 3 bases and J by 0 bases, with 23 bases between. This CDR3 is CASSFSVPPLDTLNTEAFF. CDR3 sequence (DNA): TGTGCCAGCAGTTTCTCCGTACCGCCTCTGGACACATTGAACACTGAAGCTTTCTTT.

The sample holds many counts of this clonotype. The genes are TRBV6-5 and TRBJ2-3; 12 bases map to TRBD2. V lost 5 bases to trimming and J lost 6 bases; unmatched junction nucleotides: 9. Germline V gene data show CDR1 as MNHEY and CDR2 as SVGAGI. The CDR3 totals 16 residues. The CDR3 bases are TGTGCCAGCAGTACAAGACTAGCGGGGGTAGAGGATACGCAGTATTTT. Its protein is CASSTRLAGVEDTQYF.

This clonotype was recorded a few times. V usage is TRBV6-6 and J usage is TRBJ1-1; no clear D. This CDR3 contains 13 residues. V lost 0 bases, J lost 7 bases, and 9 bases lay in between. The V gene's germline CDR1 is MNHNY and CDR2 SVGAGI (reference sequence). CDR3 region: CASSYSKSNEAFF. CDR3 bases: TGTGCCAGCAGTTACTCGAAGAGCAATGAAGCTTTCTTT.

The chain carries TRBV6-1 and TRBJ1-1; D not resolved. Germline assignment: CDR1 MNHNS and CDR2 SASEGT. Trimming took off 8 bases at V and 7 bases at J, with 14 bases between the two ends. The CDR3 extends over 12 amino acids. The CDR3 reads CASVGGYGEAFF. The CDR3 DNA reads TGTGCCAGCGTCGGAGGGTATGGTGAAGCTTTCTTT.